This section outlines one TCR beta chain sequence together with its context. Only in-frame clones appear in the TCRdb table, and some are missing; sequencing was by immunoSEQ multiplex PCR. The sample lists about 610,000 clones, over 75% occurring once. Germline CDR1 reads SGHRS; CDR2 reads YFSETQ. CDR3 length: 18 residues. Unmatched junction bases numbered 7, after V lost 3 bases and J lost 1 base. The record originates from a study of shared T cell receptors in the human thymus. These data were also reused for a study on human thymus T cells. That publication notes: Donor material was obtained from healthy Finnish infants undergoing corrective surgery for congenital heart defects. From resections taken during corrective heart surgery, the thymus tissue was obtained. Thymic and blood repertoires seemed to favor certain V and J genes. Related studies noted strongly shared thymic repertoires across unrelated people.

The J gene is TRBJ2-6, the V gene TRBV5-1; 10 bases align to TRBD2. Sequenced: thymocytes. This clonotype originated in a boy in the first two years of life with a congenital heart defect. The CDR3 spells CASSSEREGLSGANVLTF. Here the CDR3 DNA reads TGCGCCAGCAGCTCTGAGCGGGAGGGCCTTTCTGGGGCCAACGTCCTGACTTTC.